Below, 22 T cell receptor beta chains from the same sample are listed, as sequenced in a study of T cell changes during pregnancy in multiple sclerosis. Clones were read by immunoSEQ multiplex PCR, and TCRdb kept only the in-frame ones, dropping some. This sample has roughly 69,000 clones, with more than 85% found just once. Sequencing used peripheral blood, obtained in the second trimester of pregnancy. These receptors were taken from a female donor with multiple sclerosis, enrolled in a pregnancy study.

V gene TRBV4-3 combines with J gene TRBJ2-5, with D perhaps TRBD2 (7 bases). Trimming shortened V by 0 bases and J by 2 bases, and 16 bases separated the two germline ends. The CDR3 totals 17 residues. The germline gives CDR1 LGHNA, CDR2 YSLEER. The CDR3 nucleotides read TGCGCCAGCAGCCAAGACCAAGGGGGGGGCCGTCAAGAGACCCAGTACTTC. It codes for CASSQDQGGGRQETQYF.

The CDR3 loop reads CASSPSGTSGGRGGLFF. CDR3 in DNA: TGCGCCAGCAGCCCCTCCGGGACTAGCGGGGGGAGAGGGGGTCTGTTTTTT. This chain connects TRBV4-3 to TRBJ2-2, with TRBD2 matching over 15 bases. Per germline, CDR1 LGHNA and CDR2 YSLEER. After removal of 4 bases from V and 14 bases from J, the junction contained 14 bases not matched to a gene. This CDR3 has 17 amino acids.

The chain employs TRBV5-6 and TRBJ1-2; D is possibly TRBD1 (6 bases). V shed 5 bases and J shed 7 bases, with 18 bases lying between them. The CDR3 contains 14 residues. CDR1 SGHDT and CDR2 YYEEEE come from the germline V gene. The CDR3 reads CASRTTGLGGGYTF. In DNA, the CDR3 is TGTGCCAGCAGAACTACAGGGCTTGGCGGTGGCTACACCTTC. Full variable domain (remainder filled in from reference TRBV5-6 and TRBJ1-2): DAGVTQSPTHLIKTRGQQVTLRCSPKSGHDTVSWYQQALGQGPQFIFQYYEEEERQRGNFPDRFSGHQFPNYSSELNVNALLLGDSALYLCASRTTGLGGGYTFGSGTRLTVV.

The genes are TRBV5-1 and TRBJ2-1, with TRBD2 matching over 9 bases. The CDR3 covers 16 residues. J lost 5 bases, V lost 4 bases, and 10 bases had no gene match. From germline, CDR1 is SGHRS and CDR2 YFSETQ. This CDR3 reads CASSPPRASGDNEQFF. CDR3 nucleotides: TGCGCCAGCAGCCCTCCCCGGGCTAGCGGGGACAATGAGCAGTTCTTC.

This clone turned up a few times. The chain combines TRBV27 with TRBJ1-5; TRBD1 agrees at 7 bases. The CDR3 covers 15 residues. The ends lost 2 bases at V and 7 bases at J; junction bases unmatched: 8. Germline CDR1 reads MNHEY; CDR2 reads SMNVEV (reference sequence). The CDR3 region is CASSLVGGMLQPQHF. CDR3 nucleotide sequence: TGTGCCAGCAGTTTAGTAGGGGGCATGTTGCAGCCCCAGCATTTT.

The table lists this clone with a count of one. The rearrangement joins TRBV12-5 to TRBJ1-4; D gene unclear. This CDR3 comprises 20 residues. The V end was cut by 0 bases, the J end by 5 bases, with 25 bases between. CDR1 is LGHNT and CDR2 is FRNRAP in the germline V gene. CDR3 region: CASGLVLGGPNSPLNEKLFF. The CDR3 DNA reads as TGTGCTAGTGGTTTGGTACTAGGAGGGCCTAACTCCCCCCTAAATGAAAAACTGTTTTTT.

This chain uses TRBV7-8 with TRBJ2-7, with D hard to call. Looked up from germline, CDR1 is SGHVS and CDR2 is FQNEAQ. This CDR3 contains 13 residues. With 5 bases removed from V and 6 bases from J, the gap between germline ends came to 14 bases. The CDR3 here is CASSPPSYGEQYF. The CDR3 bases are TGTGCCAGCAGCCCCCCCTCCTACGGCGAGCAGTACTTC.

The rearrangement joins TRBV18 to TRBJ1-5; 9 nucleotides agree with TRBD1. With 4 bases clipped from V and 5 bases from J, the junction kept 3 bases outside the gene matches. The CDR3 is made up of 14 amino acids. Germline assignment: CDR1 KGHSH and CDR2 LQKENI. The CDR3 nucleotides read TGTGCCAGCTCACTTGGGACAGGGTATCAGCCCCAGCATTTT. It specifies CASSLGTGYQPQHF.

V usage is TRBV4-3 and J usage is TRBJ2-1, with 9 nucleotides matching TRBD2. The V gene's germline CDR1 is LGHNA and CDR2 YSLEER. V lost 0 bases to trimming and J lost 14 bases; unmatched junction nucleotides: 11. The CDR3 extends over 15 amino acids. The CDR3 DNA follows: TGCGCCAGCAGCCAAGATGGTGGTAGCGGGGGACCCGAGTTCTTC. Residues: CASSQDGGSGGPEFF.

The chain employs TRBV13 and TRBJ2-3; D not certain. The CDR3 has 13 residues. Trimming removed 0 bases at V and 6 bases at J, with 7 bases between. The germline V gene encodes CDR1 PRHDT and CDR2 FYEKMQ (reference sequence). CDR3: CASSLGTRDTQYF. The CDR3 nucleotides are TGTGCCAGCAGCTTAGGGACGCGGGATACGCAGTATTTT. Full variable domain (remainder filled in from reference TRBV13 and TRBJ2-3): AAGVIQSPRHLIKEKRETATLKCYPIPRHDTVYWYQQGPGQDPQFLISFYEKMQSDKGSIPDRFSAQQFSDYHSELNMSSLELGDSALYFCASSLGTRDTQYFGPGTRLTVL.

The rearrangement joins TRBV25-1 to TRBJ2-5; D is perhaps TRBD1 (5 bases). Trimming left V 4 bases short and J 5 bases short, with 11 bases between. CDR3 length equals 13 residues. CDR1 MGHDK and CDR2 SYGVNS come from the germline V gene. The CDR3 DNA reads TGTGCCAGCAGTGGGACAAAGAGGGAGACCCAGTACTTC. Its translation: CASSGTKRETQYF.

This clone was seen a few times. The chain links TRBV10-1 to TRBJ2-7; perhaps TRBD2 as D (6 bases). This CDR3 contains 13 residues. The germline V and J ends were trimmed by 9 bases and 3 bases, with 15 bases remaining between them. Germline-derived CDR1 and CDR2 are WNHNN and SYGVQD (reference sequence). The DNA for the CDR3 is TGCGCCAGACTTCCGGGACTCTACTACGAGCAGTACTTC. Protein: CARLPGLYYEQYF.

The chain joins TRBV27 to TRBJ2-3, with D possibly TRBD2 on 5 matching bases. V was cut by 4 bases and J by 6 bases, with 14 bases left in between. From germline, CDR1 is MNHEY and CDR2 SMNVEV (reference sequence). The CDR3 has 14 residues. This chain's CDR3 is CASSSRKEADTQYF. DNA for the CDR3: TGTGCCAGCAGTTCCCGGAAGGAGGCGGATACGCAGTATTTT.

V usage is TRBV6-6 and J usage is TRBJ1-1; 8 nucleotides agree with TRBD1. The CDR3 sequence is 15 residues long. After removal of 5 bases from V and 1 base from J, the junction contained 6 bases not matched to a gene. The germline gives CDR1 MNHNY, CDR2 SVGAGI (reference sequence). CDR3 loop: CASSSRGLGNTEAFF. Written as DNA, the CDR3 is TGTGCCAGCAGTAGCAGGGGGCTTGGGAACACTGAAGCTTTCTTT.

The genes are TRBV2 and TRBJ2-5, with TRBD1 identical over 10 bases. CDR1 and CDR2 (germline): SNHLY, FYNNEI. V lost 6 bases, J lost 5 bases, and 3 bases stayed unmatched. The CDR3 is 13 residues long. The CDR3 spells CASRTGGVETQYF. CDR3 bases: TGTGCCAGCAGGACAGGGGGCGTGGAGACCCAGTACTTC.

The chain employs TRBV7-2 and TRBJ1-2, with D tentatively TRBD1 (5 bases). The CDR3 extends over 14 amino acids. V lost 5 bases and J 4 bases, leaving 14 bases between the germline ends. The germline V gene has CDR1 SGHTA and CDR2 FQGNSA. In nucleotides, the CDR3 is TGTGCCAGCAGCCCTAGACAGACACTCTATGGCTACACCTTC. Translating it yields CASSPRQTLYGYTF. Full variable domain (outside the CDR3, taken from reference TRBV7-2 and TRBJ1-2): GAGVSQSPSNKVTEKGKDVELRCDPISGHTALYWYRQSLGQGLEFLIYFQGNSAPDKSGLPSDRFSAERTGGSVSTLTIQRTQQEDSAVYLCASSPRQTLYGYTFGSGTRLTVV.

The J gene is TRBJ1-4, the V gene TRBV29-1; 9 bases fit TRBD1. This CDR3 has 13 amino acids. Germline assignment: CDR1 SQVTM and CDR2 ANQGSEA. Trimming cost V 7 bases and J 8 bases; bases outside gene matches: 8. Here the CDR3 DNA reads TGCAGCGGCCTACAGGGGGCAGGAGAAAAACTGTTTTTT. Amino acid sequence: CSGLQGAGEKLFF. Using reference TRBV29-1 and TRBJ1-4 for the parts outside the CDR3, the full variable domain is SAVISQKPSRDICQRGTSLTIQCQVDSQVTMMFWYRQQPGQSLTLIATANQGSEATYESGFVIDKFPISRPNLTFSTLTVSNMSPEDSSIYLCSGLQGAGEKLFFGSGTQLSVL.

DNA for the CDR3: TGTGCCAGCAGTGAAGCTCTTGGACAGGGGGCGAATGAGCAGTTCTTC. Protein sequence: CASSEALGQGANEQFF. The V call is TRBV6-1, the J call TRBJ2-1; 11 nucleotides match TRBD1. This CDR3 is built from 16 residues. Trimming cost V 0 bases and J 7 bases; bases outside gene matches: 5. Germline CDR1 MNHNS, CDR2 SASEGT.

The chain has TRBV14 and TRBJ1-5; D unresolved. Trimming cost V 1 base and J 5 bases, with 6 bases left between them. Germline-derived CDR1 and CDR2 are SGHDN and FVKESK. There are 13 residues in the CDR3. The CDR3 coding sequence is TGTGCCAGCAGCCAAGTGCTATATCAGCCCCAGCATTTT. Its translation is CASSQVLYQPQHF.

The gene calls are TRBV7-7 and TRBJ2-7; 7 nucleotides match TRBD1. Trimming at V came to 5 bases and at J to 7 bases, leaving 5 bases not matched to a gene. The CDR3 is 12 residues long. Germline CDR1 is SSHAT and CDR2 is FNYEAQ (reference sequence). This CDR3 reads CASSPTGNEQYF. DNA for the CDR3: TGTGCCAGCAGCCCGACAGGGAATGAGCAGTACTTC.

The chain is built from TRBV30 and TRBJ2-1; 9 nucleotides agree with TRBD1. After removal of 3 bases from V and 12 bases from J, the junction contained 6 bases not matched to a gene. The CDR3 is 12 residues long. Germline values: CDR1 GTSNPN, CDR2 SVGIG (reference sequence). Written as DNA, the CDR3 is TGTGCCTGGAGAGGGACAGGGAAGAGGCAGTTCTTC. It is translated as CAWRGTGKRQFF.

This clone occurred once. This chain joins TRBV11-2 and TRBJ2-3, with 7 bases fitting TRBD1. Germline assignment: CDR1 SGHAT and CDR2 FQNNGV. The CDR3 sequence is 17 residues long. V shed 5 bases and J 3 bases; nucleotides not matched to a gene: 14. Written as DNA, the CDR3 is TGTGCCAGCAGCCTAACCACCACAGGGGTGGTGACAGATACGCAGTATTTT. Amino acids: CASSLTTTGVVTDTQYF. The full variable domain, rest sourced from reference TRBV11-2 and TRBJ2-3, is EAGVAQSPRYKIIEKRQSVAFWCNPISGHATLYWYQQILGQGPKLLIQFQNNGVVDDSQLPKDRFSAERLKGVDSTLKIQPAKLEDSAVYLCASSLTTTGVVTDTQYFGPGTRLTVL.